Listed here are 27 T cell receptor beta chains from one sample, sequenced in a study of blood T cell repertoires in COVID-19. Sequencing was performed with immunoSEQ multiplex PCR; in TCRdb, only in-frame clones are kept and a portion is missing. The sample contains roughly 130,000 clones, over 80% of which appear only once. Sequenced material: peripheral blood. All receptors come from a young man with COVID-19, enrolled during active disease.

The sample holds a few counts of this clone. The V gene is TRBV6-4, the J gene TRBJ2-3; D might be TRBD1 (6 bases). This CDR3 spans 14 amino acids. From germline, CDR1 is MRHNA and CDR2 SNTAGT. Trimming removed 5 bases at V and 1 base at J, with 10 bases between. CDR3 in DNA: TGTGCCAGCAGTTATCGACAGGGCACAGATACGCAGTATTTT. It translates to CASSYRQGTDTQYF.

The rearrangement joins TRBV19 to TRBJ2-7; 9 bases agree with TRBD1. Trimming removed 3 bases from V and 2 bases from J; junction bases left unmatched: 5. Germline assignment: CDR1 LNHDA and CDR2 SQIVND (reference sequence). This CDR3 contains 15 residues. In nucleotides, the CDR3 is TGTGCCAGTAGTATCTGGGGACAGGGTACCTACGAGCAGTACTTC. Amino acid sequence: CASSIWGQGTYEQYF.

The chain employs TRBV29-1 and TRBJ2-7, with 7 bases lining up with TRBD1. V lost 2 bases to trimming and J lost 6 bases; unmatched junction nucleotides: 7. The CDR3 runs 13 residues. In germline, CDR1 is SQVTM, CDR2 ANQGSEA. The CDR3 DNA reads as TGCAGCGTTGAAAGTGACAGGGCAGGCGAGCAGTACTTC. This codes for CSVESDRAGEQYF.

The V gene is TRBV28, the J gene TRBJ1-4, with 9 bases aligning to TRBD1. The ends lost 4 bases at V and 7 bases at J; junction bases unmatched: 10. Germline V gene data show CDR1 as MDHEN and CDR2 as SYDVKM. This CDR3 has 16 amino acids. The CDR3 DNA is TGTGCCAGCAGTTCCCCGCGGGGGACAGGGCGTGAAAAACTGTTTTTT. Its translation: CASSSPRGTGREKLFF.

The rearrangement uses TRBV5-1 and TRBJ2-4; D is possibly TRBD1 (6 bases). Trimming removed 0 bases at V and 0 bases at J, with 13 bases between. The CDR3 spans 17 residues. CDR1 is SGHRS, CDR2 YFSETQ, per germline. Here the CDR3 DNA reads TGCGCCAGCAGCTTGGACCTCGGACAGTTAGCCAAAAACATTCAGTACTTC. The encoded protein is CASSLDLGQLAKNIQYF.

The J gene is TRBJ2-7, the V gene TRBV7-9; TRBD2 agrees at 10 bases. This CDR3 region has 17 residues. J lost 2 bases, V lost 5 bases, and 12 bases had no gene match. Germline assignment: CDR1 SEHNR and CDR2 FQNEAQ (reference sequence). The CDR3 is CASSHSLGLAYTYEQYF. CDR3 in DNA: TGTGCCAGCAGCCACAGTCTGGGACTAGCGTACACCTACGAGCAGTACTTC.

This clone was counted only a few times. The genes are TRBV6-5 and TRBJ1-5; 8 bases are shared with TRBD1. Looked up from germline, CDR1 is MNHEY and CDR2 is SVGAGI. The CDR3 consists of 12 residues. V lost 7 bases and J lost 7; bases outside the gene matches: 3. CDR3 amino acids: CASIRGHQPQHF. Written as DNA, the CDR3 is TGTGCCAGCATCAGGGGGCACCAGCCCCAGCATTTT.

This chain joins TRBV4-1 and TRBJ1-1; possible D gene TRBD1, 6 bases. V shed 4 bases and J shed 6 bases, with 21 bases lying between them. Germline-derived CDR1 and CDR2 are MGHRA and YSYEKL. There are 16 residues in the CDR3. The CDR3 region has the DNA TGCGCCAGCAGCCCGGAGCTAGGGCAGGGGTACCCTGAAGCTTTCTTT. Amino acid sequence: CASSPELGQGYPEAFF.

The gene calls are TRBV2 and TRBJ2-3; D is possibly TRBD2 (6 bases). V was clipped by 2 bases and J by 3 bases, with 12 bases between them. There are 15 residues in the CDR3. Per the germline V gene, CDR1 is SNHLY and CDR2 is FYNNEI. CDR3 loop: CASSESRGRTDTQYF. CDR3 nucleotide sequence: TGTGCCAGCAGTGAATCCCGGGGGAGGACAGATACGCAGTATTTT.

This CDR3 reads CASSPRSLAGVLGKNIQYF. CDR3 nucleotide sequence: TGTGCCAGCAGCCCTCGATCACTAGCGGGAGTACTCGGCAAAAACATTCAGTACTTC. The chain employs TRBV3-1 (or the pseudogene TRBV3-2) and TRBJ2-4, with 11 positions matching TRBD2. The CDR3 spans 19 residues. Germline V gene lookup returns CDR1 LGHDT and CDR2 YNNKEL (reference sequence). V lost 4 bases and J lost 3; bases outside the gene matches: 14.

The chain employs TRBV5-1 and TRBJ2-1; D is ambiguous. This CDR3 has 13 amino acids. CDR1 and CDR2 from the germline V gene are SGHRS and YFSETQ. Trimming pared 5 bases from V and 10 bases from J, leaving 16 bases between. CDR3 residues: CASRPTVLGEQFF. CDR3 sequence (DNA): TGCGCCAGCAGACCAACAGTTCTTGGCGAGCAGTTCTTC. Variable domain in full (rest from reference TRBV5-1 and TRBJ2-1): KAGVTQTPRYLIKTRGQQVTLSCSPISGHRSVSWYQQTPGQGLQFLFEYFSETQRNKGNFPGRFSGRQFSNSRSEMNVSTLELGDSALYLCASRPTVLGEQFFGPGTRLTVL.

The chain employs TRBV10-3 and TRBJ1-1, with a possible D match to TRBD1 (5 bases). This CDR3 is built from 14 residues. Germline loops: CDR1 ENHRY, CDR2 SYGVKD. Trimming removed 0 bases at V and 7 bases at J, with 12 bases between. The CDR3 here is CAISESRTGGEAFF. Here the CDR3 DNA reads TGTGCCATCAGTGAGTCTAGAACAGGCGGTGAAGCTTTCTTT.

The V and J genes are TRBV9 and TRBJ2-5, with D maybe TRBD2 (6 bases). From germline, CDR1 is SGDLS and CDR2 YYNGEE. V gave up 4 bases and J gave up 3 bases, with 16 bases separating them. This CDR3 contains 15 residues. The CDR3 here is CASSPRESGKETQYF. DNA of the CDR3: TGTGCCAGCAGCCCACGGGAGTCCGGCAAAGAGACCCAGTACTTC.

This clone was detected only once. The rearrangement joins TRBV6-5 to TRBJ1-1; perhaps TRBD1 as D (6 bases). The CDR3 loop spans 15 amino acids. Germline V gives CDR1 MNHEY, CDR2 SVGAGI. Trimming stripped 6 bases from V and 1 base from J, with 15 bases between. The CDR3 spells CASRPLDSRNTEAFF. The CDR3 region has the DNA TGTGCCAGCAGGCCGCTGGACAGCCGGAACACTGAAGCTTTCTTT.

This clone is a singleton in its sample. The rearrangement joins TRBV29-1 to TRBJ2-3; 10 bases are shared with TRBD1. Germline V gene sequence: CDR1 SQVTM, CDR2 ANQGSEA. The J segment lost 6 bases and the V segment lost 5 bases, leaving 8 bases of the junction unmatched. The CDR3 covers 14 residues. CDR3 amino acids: CSVRRTGGLDTQYF. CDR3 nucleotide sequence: TGCAGCGTTCGACGGACAGGGGGATTGGATACGCAGTATTTT.

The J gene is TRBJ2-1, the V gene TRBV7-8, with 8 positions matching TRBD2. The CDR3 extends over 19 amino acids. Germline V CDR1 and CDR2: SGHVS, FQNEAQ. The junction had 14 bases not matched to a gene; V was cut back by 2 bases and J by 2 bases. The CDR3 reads CASSLYPLSTSVAYNEQFF. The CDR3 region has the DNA TGTGCCAGCAGCTTATATCCCCTCTCGACTAGCGTTGCCTACAATGAGCAGTTCTTC.

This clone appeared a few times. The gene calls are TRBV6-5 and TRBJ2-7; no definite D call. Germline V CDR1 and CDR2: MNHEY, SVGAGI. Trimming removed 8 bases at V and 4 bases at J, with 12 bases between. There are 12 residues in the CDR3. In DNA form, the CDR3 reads TGTGCCAGCGGCAGAAAAAATTACGAGCAGTACTTC. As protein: CASGRKNYEQYF.

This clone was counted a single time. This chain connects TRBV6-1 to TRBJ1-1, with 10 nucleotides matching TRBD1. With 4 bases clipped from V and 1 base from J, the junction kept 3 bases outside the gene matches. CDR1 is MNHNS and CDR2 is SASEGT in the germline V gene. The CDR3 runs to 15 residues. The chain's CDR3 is CASSARTGGNTEAFF. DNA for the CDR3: TGTGCCAGCAGTGCCCGGACAGGGGGGAACACTGAAGCTTTCTTT.

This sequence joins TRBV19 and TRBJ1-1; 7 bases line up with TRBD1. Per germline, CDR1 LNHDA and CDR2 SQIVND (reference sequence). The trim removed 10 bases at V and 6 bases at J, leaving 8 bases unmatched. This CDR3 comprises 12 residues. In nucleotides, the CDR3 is TGTGCCATCCAAACAGGGGCGGCTGAAGCTTTCTTT. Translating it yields CAIQTGAAEAFF.

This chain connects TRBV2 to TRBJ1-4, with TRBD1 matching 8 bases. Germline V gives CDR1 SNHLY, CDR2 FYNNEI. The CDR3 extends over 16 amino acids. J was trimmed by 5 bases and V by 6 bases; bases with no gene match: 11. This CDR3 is CASRVDRGTTNEKLFF. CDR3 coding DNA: TGTGCCAGCAGGGTTGACAGGGGTACTACCAATGAAAAACTGTTTTTT.

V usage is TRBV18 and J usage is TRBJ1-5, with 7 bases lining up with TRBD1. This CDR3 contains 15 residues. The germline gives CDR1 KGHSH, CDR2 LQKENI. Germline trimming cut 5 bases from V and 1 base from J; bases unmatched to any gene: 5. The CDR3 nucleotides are TGTGCCAGCTCATCGGAACAGGGGAGCAATCAGCCCCAGCATTTT. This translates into CASSSEQGSNQPQHF.

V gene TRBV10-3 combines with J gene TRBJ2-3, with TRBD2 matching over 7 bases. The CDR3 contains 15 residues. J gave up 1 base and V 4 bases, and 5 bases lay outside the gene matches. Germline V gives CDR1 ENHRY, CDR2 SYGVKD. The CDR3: CAISATSEGTDTQYF. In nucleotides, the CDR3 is TGTGCCATCAGTGCTACTAGCGAGGGCACAGATACGCAGTATTTT.

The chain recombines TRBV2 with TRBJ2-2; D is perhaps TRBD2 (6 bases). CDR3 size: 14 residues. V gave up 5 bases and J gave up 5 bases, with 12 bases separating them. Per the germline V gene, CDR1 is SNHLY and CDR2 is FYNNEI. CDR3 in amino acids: CASSSAGRTGELFF. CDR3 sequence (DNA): TGTGCCAGCAGTTCAGCGGGTCGAACCGGGGAGCTGTTTTTT.

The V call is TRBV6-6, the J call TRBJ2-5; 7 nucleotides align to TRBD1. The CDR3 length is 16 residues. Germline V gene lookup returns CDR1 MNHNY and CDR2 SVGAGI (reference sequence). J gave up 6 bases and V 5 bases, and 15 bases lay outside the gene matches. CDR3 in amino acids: CASSTHNDRVGKTQYF. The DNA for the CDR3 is TGTGCCAGCAGTACACACAACGACAGGGTGGGAAAGACCCAGTACTTC.

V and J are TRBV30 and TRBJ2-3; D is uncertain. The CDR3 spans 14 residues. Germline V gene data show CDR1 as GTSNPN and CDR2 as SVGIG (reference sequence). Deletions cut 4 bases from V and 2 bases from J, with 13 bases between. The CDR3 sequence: CAWKRSATTDTQYF. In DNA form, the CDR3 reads TGTGCCTGGAAGAGAAGCGCGACCACAGATACGCAGTATTTT.

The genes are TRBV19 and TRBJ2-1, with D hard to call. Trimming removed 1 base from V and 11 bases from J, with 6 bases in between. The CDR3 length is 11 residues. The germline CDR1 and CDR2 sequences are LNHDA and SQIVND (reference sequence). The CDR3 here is CASSIGGKQFF. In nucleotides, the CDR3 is TGTGCCAGTAGTATAGGCGGTAAGCAGTTCTTC.

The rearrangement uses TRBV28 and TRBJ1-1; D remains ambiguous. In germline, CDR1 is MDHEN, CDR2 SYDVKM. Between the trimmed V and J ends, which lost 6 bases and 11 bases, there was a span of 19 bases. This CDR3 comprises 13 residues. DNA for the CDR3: TGTGCCAGCAGCGCGGGAGGCGGCCTCTTCGCTTTCTTT. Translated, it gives CASSAGGGLFAFF.